This entry concerns a single TCR beta chain. The authors ran a second PCR of about 6 to 11 cycles using a sample-barcoded 5' primer and a J-beta primer mix. TCRdb used MiXCR to reprocess the 5' RACE reads, holding one entry per CDR3 protein. The table lists around 500,000 distinct CDR3 sequences, about 25% of them singletons. Germline CDR1 LNHDA, CDR2 SQIVND (reference sequence). This CDR3 contains 14 residues. These data originate in a study of blood T cells in healthy people across ages. These data were likewise used in another study, on T cells of mothers and their children.

V and J are TRBV19 and TRBJ2-7; D unclear. The J call could be wrong; TRBJ2-1 is a better fit for the DNA end. The TCR was taken from a boy under 10 years old in good health. Material for sequencing was blood. This chain's CDR3 is CASSIGQSSGEQFF. The CDR3 nucleotides are TGTGCCAGTAGTATAGGACAAAGTTCCGGGGAGCAGTTCTTC.